This T cell receptor beta chain was retrieved from a study of blood T cell repertoires in COVID-19. Germline V gene lookup returns CDR1 LGHDT and CDR2 YNNKEL (reference sequence). The CDR3 covers 17 residues. V was shortened by 1 base and J by 0 bases, with 12 bases between the two germline ends. Per the study methods: By means of reference gene primer amplification, nucleated cell counts were estimated. Some clones are missing from TCRdb's copy, which holds only in-frame ones; the method was immunoSEQ multiplex PCR. V and J calls plus clone size are reproduced from that table; the DNA served to infer D and trimming. The sample has about 190,000 clones, approximately 92% seen once.

V and J are TRBV3-1 (or the pseudogene TRBV3-2) and TRBJ2-2; D may be TRBD1 (5 bases). The sequencing sample was made of peripheral blood. This sequence was found in a man in his fifties or sixties with acute or convalescent COVID-19. The CDR3: CASSQGRQTANTGELFF. CDR3 nucleotide sequence: TGTGCCAGCAGCCAAGGGAGACAGACAGCGAACACCGGGGAGCTGTTTTTT.